Below, one T cell receptor beta chain is given with its context. Its antigen is undetermined. Germline-derived CDR1 and CDR2 are MNHEY and SMNVEV (reference sequence). The CDR3 loop spans 14 amino acids. This sample was taken from a study of cytomegalovirus exposure and HLA in healthy donors. The overall study: Findings of an earlier analysis included under 140 million unique TCR beta sequences from 180 million or so T cells. Study outcomes and limitations: Most subjects' HLA-A and HLA-B alleles were reportedly predicted from TCR beta sequences. Being productive about 87% or about 30% of the time was typical of most TCR beta V segments in an earlier analysis. Researchers reported in a later analysis that common viral pathogens appeared linked to several top clusters.

PCR employed 60 Vbeta and 13 Jbeta primers. Repertoires were generated with immunoSEQ multiplex PCR, while TCRdb's copy carries only in-frame clones and drops some. The profile shows roughly 150,000 clones, just under 80% of them singletons. The sequencing input was PBMCs. This TCR derives from a woman in her thirties or forties in good health and CMV-seropositive. The V gene is TRBV27, the J gene TRBJ2-5; D gene uncertain. The end of the DNA is better explained by TRBJ2-7, so the J call may be wrong. The DNA for the CDR3 is TGTGCCAGCAGAGACGGAGAGAGCTCCTACGAGCAGTACTTC. Encoded protein: CASRDGESSYEQYF.